Below, 8 T cell receptor beta chains from the same sample are listed, as sequenced in a study of CD8 T cells in ankylosing spondylitis. Study observations and caveats: About 8 highly homologous variants formed a TCR beta motif that appeared characteristic of ankylosing spondylitis blood.

TCRdb reprocessed the 5' RACE reads via MiXCR and lists one record per CDR3 protein. The repertoire holds 700,000 to 1,000,000 distinct CDR3 sequences, with about 12% as singletons. Their recognized antigens are unknown. The specimen was blood, either unsorted or a sorted T cell fraction (not recorded which). These receptor sequences come from a male donor with ankylosing spondylitis.

This clonotype was seen at least ten times. The chain uses TRBV15 and TRBJ1-3; 8 nucleotides match TRBD1. Per germline, CDR1 LNHNV and CDR2 YYDKDF (reference sequence). The CDR3 contains 18 residues. V was clipped by 3 bases and J by 0 bases; unmatched bases: 10. CDR3 residues: CATSRMGTGELSGNTIYF. In DNA, the CDR3 is TGTGCCACCAGCAGGATGGGGACAGGAGAACTCTCTGGAAACACCATATATTTT.

This clonotype was observed a handful of times. The chain carries TRBV20-1 and TRBJ2-3; D gene unclear. The germline V gene encodes CDR1 DFQATT and CDR2 SNEGSKA (reference sequence). The germline V and J ends were trimmed by 1 base and 2 bases, with 7 bases remaining between them. The length of the CDR3 is 13 residues. CDR3 coding DNA: TGCAGTGCTAGAGTTGGGTACACAGATACGCAGTATTTT. Translated: CSARVGYTDTQYF.

This clonotype was seen ten or more times. The chain recombines TRBV21-1 with TRBJ1-3. TRBV21-1 is a pseudogene locus. CDR3 length equals 15 residues. The CDR3 coding sequence is TGTGCCAGCAGCAAGTTGGTTTGCAAGAGAAACACCATATATTTT. It specifies CASSKLVCKRNTIYF.

Many counts were recorded for this clonotype. The chain joins TRBV20-1 to TRBJ1-3; D uncertain. The CDR3 spans 11 residues. Looked up from germline, CDR1 is DFQATT and CDR2 is SNEGSKA (reference sequence). Trimming cost V 3 bases and J 8 bases, with 8 bases left between them. CDR3 sequence: CSARWRDTIYF. The CDR3, as DNA: TGCAGTGCTAGGTGGAGGGACACCATATATTTT.

The rearrangement joins TRBV28 to TRBJ2-5; no definite D call. This CDR3 contains 13 residues. Germline loops: CDR1 MDHEN, CDR2 SYDVKM. Trimming removed 3 bases from V and 5 bases from J, with 10 bases in between. Written as DNA, the CDR3 is TGTGCCAGCAGTTTTCCTCAGGCCGAGACCCAGTACTTC. It encodes CASSFPQAETQYF.

The sample holds a few counts of this clonotype. CDR3 region: CASSRQGDYYEQYF. Here the CDR3 DNA reads TGCGCCAGCAGCCGACAGGGGGATTACTACGAGCAGTACTTC. This sequence joins TRBV4-1 and TRBJ2-7, with 9 bases aligning to TRBD1. CDR3 length: 14 residues. V shed 4 bases and J 3 bases; nucleotides not matched to a gene: 4. CDR1 MGHRA and CDR2 YSYEKL come from the germline V gene.

The V call is TRBV20-1, the J call TRBJ1-2; 7 bases agree with TRBD1. The CDR3 is 15 residues long. Trimming cost V 5 bases and J 5 bases; bases outside gene matches: 14. Germline V lookup: CDR1 DFQATT, CDR2 SNEGSKA (reference sequence). The CDR3 region has the DNA TGCAGTGCTTCAAGGACAGGCTCGGGTGGATATGGCTACACCTTC. Translated: CSASRTGSGGYGYTF.

This clonotype came up a few times. The genes are TRBV15 and TRBJ1-2, with TRBD1 matching 7 bases. The CDR3 totals 14 residues. CDR1 is LNHNV and CDR2 is YYDKDF in the germline V gene (reference sequence). V gave up 5 bases and J gave up 4 bases; unmatched junction bases: 7. This CDR3 reads CATSDRDRFYGYTF. The CDR3 nucleotides read TGTGCCACCAGCGACCGGGACAGATTCTATGGCTACACCTTC.